This paragraph covers one T cell receptor beta chain sequence. The antigen remains undetermined. The table came from immunoSEQ multiplex PCR; TCRdb's copy has only in-frame clones and leaves some out. The table has 850 to 950 clones, around 69% seen once. This sample is drawn from a study of blood T cell dynamics during melanoma immunotherapy. Study results and caveats: The most clonal sorted CD8+ subset, immune-effector cells, was closest to cell-free DNA CDR3 sequences.

As for time point: week 3, after first cycle of checkpoint inhibitor. Memory T cells counted as immune-effector cells when CD3+ CD4- CD8+ CD45RA- CD45RO-high CD27- CCR7-. Trimming cost V 5 bases and J 5 bases; bases outside gene matches: 7. Per the germline V gene, CDR1 is SGHVS and CDR2 is FNYEAQ. The CDR3 covers 15 residues. The material was CD8+ T cells from blood, obtained from a patient treated with checkpoint blockade. The V call is TRBV7-6, the J call TRBJ2-2; TRBD2 aligns across 8 bases. The TCR was taken from a human donor with melanoma. DNA for the CDR3: TGTGCCAGCAGCCCTCCGGGACTAGGGACCGGGGAGCTGTTTTTT. This codes for CASSPPGLGTGELFF.